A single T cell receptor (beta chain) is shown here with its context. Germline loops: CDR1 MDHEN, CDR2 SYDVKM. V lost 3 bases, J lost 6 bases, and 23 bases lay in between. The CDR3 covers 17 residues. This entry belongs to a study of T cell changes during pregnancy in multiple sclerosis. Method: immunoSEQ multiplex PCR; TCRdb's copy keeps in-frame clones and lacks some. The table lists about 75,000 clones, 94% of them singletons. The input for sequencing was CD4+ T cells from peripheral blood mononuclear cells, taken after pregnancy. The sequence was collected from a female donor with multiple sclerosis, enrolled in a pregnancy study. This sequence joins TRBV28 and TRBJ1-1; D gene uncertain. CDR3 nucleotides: TGTGCCAGCAGTTTGAAGCCCCAATCACGGCGGTACCCTGAAGCTTTCTTT. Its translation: CASSLKPQSRRYPEAFF.